A single sample is the source of the 13 T cell receptor beta chains below, sequenced in a study of blood T cell repertoires in COVID-19. TCRdb's copy holds only in-frame clones and misses some; the assay was immunoSEQ multiplex PCR. The sample yields roughly 190,000 clones, approximately 91% seen once. The sequenced sample was PBMCs or T cells enriched from blood (not recorded which). Source of these receptors: a woman younger than 30 who had recovered from COVID-19.

The gene calls are TRBV27 and TRBJ2-1; TRBD2 matches 13 bases. The ends lost 3 bases at V and 12 bases at J; junction bases unmatched: 8. Germline V gene lookup returns CDR1 MNHEY and CDR2 SMNVEV (reference sequence). The length of the CDR3 is 15 residues. The CDR3 loop reads CASSLGTSGAMRQFF. Written as DNA, the CDR3 is TGTGCCAGCAGTTTGGGGACTAGCGGGGCAATGAGGCAGTTCTTC.

The V and J genes are TRBV5-1 and TRBJ2-3, with 7 bases fitting TRBD2. The CDR3 spans 15 residues. CDR1 is SGHRS, CDR2 YFSETQ, per germline. The junction had 16 bases not matched to a gene; V was cut back by 1 base and J by 14 bases. This CDR3 is CASSLNVGTTVLGYF. CDR3 sequence (DNA): TGCGCCAGCAGCTTGAACGTCGGGACTACGGTCTTGGGGTATTTT.

This sequence joins TRBV5-4 and TRBJ2-7; D perhaps matches TRBD2 (6 bases). The germline V gene has CDR1 SGHNT and CDR2 YYREEE (reference sequence). The V and J ends lost 4 bases and 7 bases respectively, with 24 bases between them. This CDR3 has 16 residues. The CDR3 here is CASSPGTEGRTREQYF. Here the CDR3 DNA reads TGTGCCAGCAGCCCTGGCACGGAGGGGCGGACGAGGGAGCAGTACTTC.

V gene TRBV5-1 combines with J gene TRBJ1-1; weak D call: TRBD1 (6 bases). Trimming removed 4 bases from V and 5 bases from J, with 18 bases in between. Germline V CDR1 and CDR2: SGHRS, YFSETQ. The CDR3 is 15 amino acids. Written as DNA, the CDR3 is TGCGCCAGCAGCCCCCAGGGGCAGGGTCGGACTGAAGCTTTCTTT. Its protein is CASSPQGQGRTEAFF. Complete variable domain (other parts from reference TRBV5-1 and TRBJ1-1): KAGVTQTPRYLIKTRGQQVTLSCSPISGHRSVSWYQQTPGQGLQFLFEYFSETQRNKGNFPGRFSGRQFSNSRSEMNVSTLELGDSALYLCASSPQGQGRTEAFFGQGTRLTVV.

CDR3 protein: CAWSAGQLNQPQHF. The DNA of the CDR3 is TGTGCCTGGAGTGCGGGACAGCTCAATCAGCCCCAGCATTTT. This sequence joins TRBV30 and TRBJ1-5; 7 bases map to TRBD1. The ends lost 1 base at V and 3 bases at J; junction bases unmatched: 3. Germline V gene data show CDR1 as GTSNPN and CDR2 as SVGIG (reference sequence). This CDR3 has 14 amino acids.

This sequence joins TRBV2 and TRBJ1-1; 10 nucleotides match TRBD1. Germline V gene data show CDR1 as SNHLY and CDR2 as FYNNEI. J was trimmed by 5 bases and V by 9 bases; bases with no gene match: 12. The CDR3 consists of 15 residues. DNA for the CDR3: TGTGCCAGAACCTTAAGACAGGGGGCGAGGACTGAAGCTTTCTTT. It translates to CARTLRQGARTEAFF.

This chain joins TRBV7-9 and TRBJ1-1, with 11 bases that match TRBD1. V trimming: 4 bases; J trimming: 6 bases; junction bases outside the gene matches: 4. This CDR3 has 14 amino acids. CDR1 and CDR2 from the germline V gene are SEHNR and FQNEAQ (reference sequence). The CDR3 loop reads CASSSPGQGAEAFF. CDR3 nucleotides: TGTGCCAGCAGCTCGCCGGGACAGGGGGCTGAAGCTTTCTTT.

Written as DNA, the CDR3 is TGTGCCAGCAGTCCGACTGGAACCTACGAGCAGTACTTC. Translation gives CASSPTGTYEQYF. This sequence joins TRBV12-3 or TRBV12-4 and TRBJ2-7, with unresolved D. The CDR3 is 13 residues long. The ends were cut back, 5 bases at V and 2 bases at J, with 10 bases in the middle.

J is TRBJ1-4 and V is TRBV28; D is unclear. Germline-derived CDR1 and CDR2 are MDHEN and SYDVKM. The CDR3 is made up of 14 amino acids. The germline V and J ends were trimmed by 10 bases and 3 bases, with 15 bases remaining between them. This chain's CDR3 is CATYRRRANEKLFF. The CDR3 region has the DNA TGTGCCACTTACCGGAGGCGAGCTAATGAAAAACTGTTTTTT. Filled out from reference TRBV28 and TRBJ1-4, the complete variable domain reads DVKVTQSSRYLVKRTGEKVFLECVQDMDHENMFWYRQDPGLGLRLIYFSYDVKMKEKGDIPEGYSVSREKKERFSLILESASTNQTSMYLCATYRRRANEKLFFGSGTQLSVL.

V usage is TRBV6-1 and J usage is TRBJ1-2, with no clear D. Trimming took 0 bases from V and 7 from J, leaving 9 bases between them. The germline gives CDR1 MNHNS, CDR2 SASEGT. The CDR3 sequence is 13 residues long. CDR3 nucleotide sequence: TGTGCCAGCAGTGAAGCGGTGGGAGCTGGCTACACCTTC. Its translation is CASSEAVGAGYTF.

This chain joins TRBV11-2 and TRBJ2-7; 7 bases align to TRBD2. Germline CDR1 reads SGHAT; CDR2 reads FQNNGV. The CDR3 length is 16 residues. Trimming took 6 bases from V and 3 from J; bases not matched to a gene: 14. CDR3 coding DNA: TGTGCCAGCAGGAGGATAGCGGGCACAAGAAGCTACGAGCAGTACTTC. Amino acid sequence: CASRRIAGTRSYEQYF.

The chain is built from TRBV15 and TRBJ2-7, with 9 nucleotides matching TRBD2. CDR3 length: 15 amino acids. J lost 3 bases, V lost 5 bases, and 8 bases had no gene match. The V gene's germline CDR1 is LNHNV and CDR2 YYDKDF (reference sequence). This CDR3 reads CATSHEAGGGYEQYF. CDR3 in DNA: TGTGCCACCAGCCACGAGGCGGGAGGGGGCTACGAGCAGTACTTC. Complete variable domain (other parts from reference TRBV15 and TRBJ2-7): DAMVIQNPRYQVTQFGKPVTLSCSQTLNHNVMYWYQQKSSQAPKLLFHYYDKDFNNEADTPDNFQSRRPNTSFCFLDIRSPGLGDTAMYLCATSHEAGGGYEQYFGPGTRLTVT.

The chain combines TRBV5-1 with TRBJ1-5; D gene ambiguous. The V and J ends lost 0 bases and 2 bases respectively, with 12 bases between them. The germline V gene has CDR1 SGHRS and CDR2 YFSETQ. The CDR3 totals 16 residues. CDR3 sequence (DNA): TGCGCCAGCAGCTTGGGGGTCGGGTTTCGCAATCAGCCCCAGCATTTT. The encoded protein is CASSLGVGFRNQPQHF.